The rows below give T cell receptor beta chains drawn from one sample of a study of glioma-infiltrating T cells. TCRdb fed the multiplex PCR reads into MiXCR, producing one record per CDR3 protein. This table holds fewer than 200,000 distinct CDR3 sequences, about 40% found once. Sequenced: glioma tissue, nonneoplastic brain tissue, or PBMCs (not recorded which). The origin of the receptors is a human donor with low-grade glioma or glioblastoma, undergoing nonglioma brain surgery, or in good health (not recorded which). The CDR3 runs from the conserved cysteine through the conserved F or W. Each record gives: D gene, J gene, clone size, V gene, CDR3 protein, CDR3 DNA. D genes are given only for firm matches. Clone size, where shown, is once, few, many, or a class for clones that have expanded.

NA | TRBJ2-1 | few | TRBV4-1 | CASSQPTASLHNEQFF | TGCGCCAGCAGCCAACCGACAGCTAGCCTACACAATGAGCAGTTCTTC
NA | TRBJ1-1 | NA | TRBV4-1 | CSSSHPPGVGTEAFF | TGCTCCAGCAGCCACCCCCCCGGGGTTGGCACTGAAGCTTTCTTT
NA | TRBJ2-7 | few | TRBV2 | CASRETYEQYF | TGTGCCAGCAGGGAGACCTACGAGCAGTACTTC
TRBD2 | TRBJ2-1 | many | TRBV7-2 | CASSLDSGRAGEQFF | TGTGCCAGCAGCTTAGATAGCGGGAGGGCCGGTGAGCAGTTCTTC
NA | TRBJ2-3 | NA | TRBV6-1 | CASSSRRDTDTKCF | TGTGCCAGCAGTTCTCGACGTGATACAGATACGAAGTGTTTT
TRBD1 | TRBJ2-1 | NA | TRBV12-3/TRBV12-4 | CASTWDSYNEQFF | TGTGCCAGCACTTGGGACAGTTACAATGAGCAGTTCTTC
TRBD2 | TRBJ2-1 | NA | TRBV2 | CASSDLAGGVEQFF | TGTGCCAGCAGTGACCTAGCGGGAGGCGTTGAGCAGTTCTTC
NA | TRBJ1-3 | many | TRBV3-1 | CASSQGRSGSGNTIYF | TGTGCCAGCAGCCAAGGAAGATCGGGCTCTGGAAACACCATATATTTT
NA | TRBJ1-4 | few | TRBV7-2 | CASSLGPNNEKLFF | TGTGCCAGCAGCTTAGGACCTAATAATGAAAAACTGTTTTTT
TRBD2 | TRBJ2-1 | few | TRBV12-3/TRBV12-4 | CASSLAGLAGGYNEQFF | TGTGCCAGCAGTTTAGCGGGACTAGCGGGAGGCTACAATGAGCAGTTCTTC
TRBD2 | TRBJ2-1 | NA | TRBV20-1 | CSAAGIAGSEQLF | TGCAGTGCAGCGGGAATAGCGGGCAGTGAGCAGTTGTTC
NA | TRBJ1-5 | many | TRBV6-1 | CASSRDNLGNQPQHF | TGTGCCAGCAGCCGAGACAACTTAGGCAATCAGCCCCAGCATTTT
NA | TRBJ1-2 | NA | TRBV30 | CAARGGSYGYTF | TGTGCCGCGCGGGGGGGGTCGTATGGCTACACCTTC
TRBD1 | TRBJ1-2 | few | TRBV29-1 | CSVDGTGRFGYGYTF | TGCAGCGTTGATGGGACAGGGCGATTTGGCTATGGCTACACCTTC
TRBD1 | TRBJ2-5 | many | TRBV28 | CASRETGSLETQYF | TGTGCCAGCAGGGAGACAGGGAGCTTGGAGACCCAGTACTTC
NA | TRBJ2-3 | few | TRBV2 | CASREGSTDTQYF | TGTGCCAGCAGGGAGGGGAGCACAGATACGCAGTATTTT
TRBD2 | TRBJ2-3 | NA | TRBV7-8 | CASSHRDPGLAVDTQYF | TGTGCCAGCAGCCACCGAGACCCGGGACTAGCCGTAGATACGCAGTATTTT
NA | TRBJ2-1 | NA | TRBV29-1 | CSARMNRDFYNEQFF | TGCAGCGCCAGAATGAACAGGGATTTCTACAATGAGCAGTTCTTC
NA | TRBJ1-1 | NA | TRBV20-1 | CSANPNTEAFF | TGCAGCGCTAACCCGAACACTGAAGCTTTCTTT
NA | TRBJ2-7 | NA | TRBV29-1 | CSVRLGGGSYEQYF | TGCAGCGTCCGCCTAGGGGGAGGCTCCTACGAGCAGTACTTC
NA | TRBJ1-1 | few | TRBV18 | CASSPQLGSTEAFF | TGTGCCAGCTCACCGCAATTGGGTAGCACTGAAGCTTTCTTT
TRBD2 | TRBJ2-3 | few | TRBV6-1 | CASSEALAGGADTQYF | TGTGCCAGCAGTGAAGCGTTAGCGGGAGGCGCAGATACGCAGTATTTT
NA | TRBJ2-1 | NA | TRBV5-1 | CASSLKDGGSYNEQFF | TGCGCCAGCAGCTTGAAGGACGGGGGCTCCTACAATGAGCAGTTCTTC
NA | TRBJ2-7 | NA | TRBV9 | CASSVVSGSHEQYF | TGTGCCAGCAGCGTAGTTTCAGGGAGCCACGAGCAGTACTTC
NA | TRBJ1-5 | many | TRBV6-1 | CASRFLGNQPQHF | TGTGCCAGCAGGTTCCTGGGGAATCAGCCCCAGCATTTT
NA | TRBJ1-5 | many | TRBV6-1 | CASTFGEDQPQHF | TGTGCCAGCACATTCGGGGAGGATCAGCCCCAGCATTTT
NA | TRBJ2-3 | NA | TRBV7-2 | CASSARGFEGTSTDTQYF | TGTGCCAGCAGCGCCCGCGGCTTTGAAGGGACTAGCACAGATACGCAGTATTTT
NA | TRBJ2-7 | NA | TRBV7-2 | CASSFDEGSWYF | TGTGCAAGCAGTTTCGACGAGGGGTCTTGGTACTTC
TRBD1 | TRBJ2-5 | NA | TRBV29-1 | CSVATGGTETQYF | TGCAGCGTTGCTACAGGGGGTACGGAGACCCAGTACTTC
NA | TRBJ2-3 | NA | TRBV27 | CASSTLVGVPDTQYF | TGTGCCAGCAGTACACTAGTGGGAGTCCCAGATACGCAGTATTTT
NA | TRBJ1-5 | NA | TRBV18 | CASSQEVRWGNQPQNF | TGTGCCAGCTCACAGGAGGTACGATGGGGAAATCAGCCCCAGAATTTT
NA | TRBJ2-3 | NA | TRBV6-9 | CASSYRASTDTQYF | TGTGCCAGCAGTTACCGGGCAAGCACAGATACGCAGTATTTT
NA | TRBJ2-3 | NA | TRBV20-1 | CSESRDNKGTQYF | TGCAGTGAGAGCAGGGACAATAAAGGTACGCAGTATTTT
TRBD1 | TRBJ1-1 | many | TRBV6-1 | CATRTGETEAFF | TGTGCCACCAGGACAGGGGAGACTGAAGCTTTCTTT
NA | TRBJ1-5 | many | TRBV19 | CASTRAHLPGFNQPQHF | TGTGCCAGTACTCGGGCACACCTACCTGGTTTCAATCAGCCCCAGCATTTT
NA | TRBJ2-1 | many | TRBV24-1 | CATSDPALVSEQFF | TGTGCCACCAGTGATCCCGCACTAGTCAGTGAGCAGTTCTTC
NA | TRBJ1-1 | NA | TRBV5-4 | CASSLVEFGSEAFF | TGTGCCAGCAGCTTGGTGGAATTCGGGTCGGAAGCTTTCTTT
TRBD2 | TRBJ2-7 | many | TRBV20-1 | CSAYPRTSGSYEQYF | TGCAGTGCTTATCCCCGGACTAGCGGTTCCTACGAGCAGTACTTC
NA | TRBJ1-1 | many | TRBV6-1 | CASSDSAPRDAFF | TGTGCCAGCAGTGATTCTGCCCCTAGAGATGCTTTCTTT
NA | TRBJ2-7 | many | TRBV7-2 | CASSLGPGAYYEQYF | TGTGCCAGCAGCTTAGGTCCCGGGGCCTACTACGAGCAGTACTTC
NA | TRBJ1-5 | many | TRBV6-1 | CASSEALGRFSNQPQHF | TGTGCCAGCAGTGAAGCGCTTGGCCGATTTAGCAATCAGCCCCAGCATTTT
TRBD1 | TRBJ1-6 | many | TRBV6-6 | CASSYAPGGNSPLHF | TGTGCCAGCAGTTACGCCCCAGGGGGGAATTCACCCCTCCACTTT
NA | TRBJ2-5 | NA | TRBV18 | CASSGQMSSAQETQYF | TGTGCCAGCTCCGGCCAGATGAGTAGCGCGCAAGAGACCCAGTACTTC
NA | TRBJ2-5 | many | TRBV6-6 | CASSYSGGKEETQYF | TGTGCCAGCAGTTACTCTGGCGGGAAAGAAGAGACCCAGTACTTC
TRBD1 | TRBJ1-6 | few | TRBV3-1 | CASSLGTGGTYNSPLHF | TGTGCCAGCAGCCTGGGGACAGGGGGAACCTATAATTCACCCCTCCACTTT
NA | TRBJ1-1 | many | TRBV14 | CASSQEGARNTEAFF | TGTGCCAGCAGCCAAGAGGGGGCACGGAACACTGAAGCTTTCTTT
NA | TRBJ2-7 | many | TRBV28 | CASSRTNSYEQYF | TGTGCCAGCAGTCGGACTAACTCCTACGAGCAGTACTTC
NA | TRBJ2-2 | NA | TRBV5-4 | CASSLGLDNTGELFF | TGTGCCAGCAGCTTGGGACTGGACAACACCGGGGAGCTGTTTTTT
TRBD1 | TRBJ2-5 | many | TRBV12-5 | CASGRGQEETQYF | TGTGCTAGTGGTAGGGGACAGGAAGAGACCCAGTACTTC
TRBD2 | TRBJ2-1 | few | TRBV4-1 | CASSHSPGLEAHEQFF | TGCGCCAGCAGCCACTCCCCGGGACTAGAGGCTCATGAGCAGTTCTTC
NA | TRBJ1-5 | NA | TRBV19 | CASTQVLSSNQPQHF | TGTGCCAGTACTCAGGTGTTATCGAGCAATCAGCCCCAGCATTTT